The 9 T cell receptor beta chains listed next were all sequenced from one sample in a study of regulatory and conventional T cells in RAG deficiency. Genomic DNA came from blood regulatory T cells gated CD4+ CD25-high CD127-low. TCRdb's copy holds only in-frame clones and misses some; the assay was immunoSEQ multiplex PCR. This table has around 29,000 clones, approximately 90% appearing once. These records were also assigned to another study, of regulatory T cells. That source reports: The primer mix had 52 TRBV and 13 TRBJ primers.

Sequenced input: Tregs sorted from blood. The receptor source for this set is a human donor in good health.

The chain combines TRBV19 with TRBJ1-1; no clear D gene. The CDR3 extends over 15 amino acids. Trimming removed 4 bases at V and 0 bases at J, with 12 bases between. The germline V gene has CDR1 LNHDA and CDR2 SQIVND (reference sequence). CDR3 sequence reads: CASSRRSQLNTEAFF. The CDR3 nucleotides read TGTGCCAGTAGTAGACGCAGCCAATTGAACACTGAAGCTTTCTTT.

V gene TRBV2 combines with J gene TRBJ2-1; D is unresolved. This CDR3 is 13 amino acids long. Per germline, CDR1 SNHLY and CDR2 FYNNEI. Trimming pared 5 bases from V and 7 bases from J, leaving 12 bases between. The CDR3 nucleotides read TGTGCCAGCAGTAAGGAGACCAGGAATGAGCAGTTCTTC. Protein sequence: CASSKETRNEQFF.

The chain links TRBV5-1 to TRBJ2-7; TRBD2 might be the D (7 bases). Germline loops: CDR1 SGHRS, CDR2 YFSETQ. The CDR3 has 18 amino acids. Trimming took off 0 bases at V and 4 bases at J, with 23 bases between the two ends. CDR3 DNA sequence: TGCGCCAGCAGCTTGGGACCGGGGGCCGGGCGGGGGATTTACGAGCAGTACTTC. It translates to CASSLGPGAGRGIYEQYF.

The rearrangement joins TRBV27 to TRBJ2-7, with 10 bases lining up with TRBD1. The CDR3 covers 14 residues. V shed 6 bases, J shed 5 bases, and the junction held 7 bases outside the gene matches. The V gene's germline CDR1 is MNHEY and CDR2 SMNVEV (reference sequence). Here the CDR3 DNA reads TGTGCCAGCAGGCGCGGGACAGGGGACAACGAGCAGTACTTC. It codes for CASRRGTGDNEQYF.

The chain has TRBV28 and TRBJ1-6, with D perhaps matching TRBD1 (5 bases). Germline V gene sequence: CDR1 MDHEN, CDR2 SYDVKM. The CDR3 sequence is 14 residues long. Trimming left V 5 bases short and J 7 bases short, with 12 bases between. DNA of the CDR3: TGTGCCAGCAGTCTTACACACAGGAATTCACCCCTCCACTTT. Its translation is CASSLTHRNSPLHF.

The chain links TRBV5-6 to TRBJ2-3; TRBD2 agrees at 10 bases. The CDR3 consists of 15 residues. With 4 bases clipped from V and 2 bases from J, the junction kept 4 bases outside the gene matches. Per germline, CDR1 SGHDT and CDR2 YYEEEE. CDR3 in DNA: TGTGCCAGCAGCCCGGGACTAGCGTACACAGATACGCAGTATTTT. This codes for CASSPGLAYTDTQYF.

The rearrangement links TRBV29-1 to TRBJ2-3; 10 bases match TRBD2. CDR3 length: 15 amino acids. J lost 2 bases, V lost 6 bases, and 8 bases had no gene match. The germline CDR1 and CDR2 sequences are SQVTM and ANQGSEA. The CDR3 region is CSVSERGGYTDTQYF. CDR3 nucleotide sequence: TGCAGCGTCTCCGAGCGGGGGGGATACACAGATACGCAGTATTTT.

The CDR3 loop reads CASSPTGQAVGYTF. CDR3 in DNA: TGTGCCAGCTCACCGACAGGGCAAGCGGTTGGCTACACCTTC. This chain connects TRBV18 to TRBJ1-2; 7 nucleotides line up with TRBD1. Trimming at V came to 3 bases and at J to 7 bases, leaving 8 bases not matched to a gene. Germline V lookup: CDR1 KGHSH, CDR2 LQKENI. CDR3 length equals 14 residues.

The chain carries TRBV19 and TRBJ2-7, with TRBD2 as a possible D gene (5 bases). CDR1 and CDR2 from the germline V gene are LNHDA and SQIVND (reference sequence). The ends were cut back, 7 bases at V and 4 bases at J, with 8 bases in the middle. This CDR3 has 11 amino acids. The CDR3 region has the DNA TGTGCCAGTAAACGGGGTTACGAGCAGTACTTC. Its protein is CASKRGYEQYF.